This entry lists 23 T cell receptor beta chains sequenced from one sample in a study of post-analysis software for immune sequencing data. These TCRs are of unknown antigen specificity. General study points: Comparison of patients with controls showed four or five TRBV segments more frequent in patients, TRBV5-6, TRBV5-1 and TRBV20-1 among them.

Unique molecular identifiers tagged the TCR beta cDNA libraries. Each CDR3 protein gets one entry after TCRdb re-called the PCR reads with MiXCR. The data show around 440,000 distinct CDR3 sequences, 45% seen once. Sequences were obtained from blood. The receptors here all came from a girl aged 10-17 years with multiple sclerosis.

In nucleotides, the CDR3 is TGCAGTGCTACCCCCCGACAGGGGGCGCGGGACACTGAAGCTTTCTTT. This gives the protein CSATPRQGARDTEAFF. The chain is built from TRBV20-1 and TRBJ1-1; 10 nucleotides line up with TRBD1. CDR1 is DFQATT, CDR2 SNEGSKA, per germline (reference sequence). This CDR3 contains 16 residues. The J segment lost 3 bases and the V segment lost 4 bases, leaving 11 bases of the junction unmatched.

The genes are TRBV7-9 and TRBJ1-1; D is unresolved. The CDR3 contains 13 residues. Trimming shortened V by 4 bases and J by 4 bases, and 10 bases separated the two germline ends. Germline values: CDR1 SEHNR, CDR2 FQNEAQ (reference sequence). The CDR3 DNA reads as TGTGCCAGCAGCTCAATTAGCGGCACTGAAGCTTTCTTT. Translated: CASSSISGTEAFF.

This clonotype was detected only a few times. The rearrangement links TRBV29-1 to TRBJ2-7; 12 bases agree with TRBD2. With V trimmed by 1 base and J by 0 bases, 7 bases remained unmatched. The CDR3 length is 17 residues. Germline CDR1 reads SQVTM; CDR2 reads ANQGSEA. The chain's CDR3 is CSVEGLAGVPNSYEQYF. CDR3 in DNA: TGCAGCGTTGAAGGACTAGCGGGAGTCCCAAACTCCTACGAGCAGTACTTC.

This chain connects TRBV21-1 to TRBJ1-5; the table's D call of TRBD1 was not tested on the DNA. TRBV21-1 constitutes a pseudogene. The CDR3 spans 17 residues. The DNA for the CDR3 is TGTGCCAGCACCCCGGGACAGGGGGGACTAAGCAATCAGCCCCAGCATTTT. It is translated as CASTPGQGGLSNQPQHF.

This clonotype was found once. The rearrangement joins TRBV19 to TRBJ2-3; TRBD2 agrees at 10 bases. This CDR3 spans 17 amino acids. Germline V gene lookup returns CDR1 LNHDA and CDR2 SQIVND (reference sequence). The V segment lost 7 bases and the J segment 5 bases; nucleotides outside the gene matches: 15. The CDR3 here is CASNIGPSGSFGDTQYF. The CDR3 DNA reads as TGTGCCAGTAATATTGGTCCTAGCGGGAGCTTTGGAGATACGCAGTATTTT.

The CDR3 here is CSAKAGQGDQPQHF. In DNA form, the CDR3 reads TGCAGTGCTAAGGCTGGACAGGGCGATCAGCCCCAGCATTTT. V and J are TRBV20-1 and TRBJ1-5; 8 bases line up with TRBD1. The CDR3 is 14 amino acids. Germline CDR1 DFQATT, CDR2 SNEGSKA (reference sequence). The V segment lost 4 bases and the J segment 5 bases; nucleotides outside the gene matches: 7.

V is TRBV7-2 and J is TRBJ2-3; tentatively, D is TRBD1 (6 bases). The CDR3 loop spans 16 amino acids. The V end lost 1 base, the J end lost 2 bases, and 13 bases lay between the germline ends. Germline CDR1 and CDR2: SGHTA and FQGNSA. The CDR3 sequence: CASSLGEQGITDTQYF. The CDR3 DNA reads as TGTGCCAGCAGCTTAGGGGAACAGGGCATCACAGATACGCAGTATTTT.

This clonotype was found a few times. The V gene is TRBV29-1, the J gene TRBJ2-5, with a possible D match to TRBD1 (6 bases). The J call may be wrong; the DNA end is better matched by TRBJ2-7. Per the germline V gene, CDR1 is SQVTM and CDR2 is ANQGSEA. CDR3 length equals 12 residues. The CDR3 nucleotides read TGCAGCGTCTTCACAGGGACCTACGAGCAGTACTTC. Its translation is CSVFTGTYEQYF.

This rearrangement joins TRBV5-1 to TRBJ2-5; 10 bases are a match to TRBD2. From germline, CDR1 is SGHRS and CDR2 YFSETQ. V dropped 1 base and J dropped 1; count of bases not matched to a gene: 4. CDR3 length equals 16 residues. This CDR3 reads CASSLFSGRPQETQYF. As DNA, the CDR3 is TGCGCCAGCAGCTTGTTTAGCGGGAGGCCCCAAGAGACCCAGTACTTC.

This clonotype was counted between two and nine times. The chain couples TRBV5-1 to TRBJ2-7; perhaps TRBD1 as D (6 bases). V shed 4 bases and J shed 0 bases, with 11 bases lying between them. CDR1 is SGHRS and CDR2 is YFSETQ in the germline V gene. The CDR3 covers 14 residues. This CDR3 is CASSDRDNSYEQYF. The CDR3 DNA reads TGCGCCAGCAGCGACCGGGACAACTCCTACGAGCAGTACTTC.

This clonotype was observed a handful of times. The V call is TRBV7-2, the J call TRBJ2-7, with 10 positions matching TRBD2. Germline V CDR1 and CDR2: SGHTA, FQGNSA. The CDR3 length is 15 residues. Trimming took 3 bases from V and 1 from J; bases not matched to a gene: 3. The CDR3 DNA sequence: TGTGCCAGCAGCTTCAAGACTAGCGGGTCCTACGAGCAGTACTTC. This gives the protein CASSFKTSGSYEQYF.

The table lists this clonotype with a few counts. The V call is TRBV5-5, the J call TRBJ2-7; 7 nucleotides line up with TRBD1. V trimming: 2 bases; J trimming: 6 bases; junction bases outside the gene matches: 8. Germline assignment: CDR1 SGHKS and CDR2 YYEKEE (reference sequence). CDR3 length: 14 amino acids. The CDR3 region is CASSFGHRGGEQYF. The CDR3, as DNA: TGTGCCAGCAGCTTTGGGCACAGGGGTGGCGAGCAGTACTTC.

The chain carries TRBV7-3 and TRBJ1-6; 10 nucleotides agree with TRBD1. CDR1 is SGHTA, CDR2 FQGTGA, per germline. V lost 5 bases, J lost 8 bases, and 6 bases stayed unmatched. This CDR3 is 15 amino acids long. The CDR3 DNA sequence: TGTGCCAGCAGCCAGGACAGGGGGTTGCATTCACCCCTCCACTTT. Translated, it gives CASSQDRGLHSPLHF.

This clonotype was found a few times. The DNA for the CDR3 is TGTGCCAGCAGCTTAGAGAGGGCATCTTCCGAGCAGTACTTC. Amino acid sequence: CASSLERASSEQYF. The chain carries TRBV7-2 and TRBJ2-7, with a possible D match to TRBD2 (5 bases). The V gene lost 1 base and the J gene lost 6 bases, with 13 bases spanning the gap. CDR3 length equals 14 residues. In germline, CDR1 is SGHTA, CDR2 FQGNSA. Variable domain in full (rest from reference TRBV7-2 and TRBJ2-7): GAGVSQSPSNKVTEKGKDVELRCDPISGHTALYWYRQSLGQGLEFLIYFQGNSAPDKSGLPSDRFSAERTGGSVSTLTIQRTQQEDSAVYLCASSLERASSEQYFGPGTRLTVT.

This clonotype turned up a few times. Here the CDR3 DNA reads TGCGCCAGCAGCTTGGACGGGGGCGGAAGCAATCAGCCCCAGCATTTT. Translating it yields CASSLDGGGSNQPQHF. The V gene is TRBV5-1, the J gene TRBJ1-5, with D perhaps matching TRBD1 (6 bases). The CDR3 has 16 amino acids. In germline, CDR1 is SGHRS, CDR2 YFSETQ. Trimming took 0 bases from V and 1 from J, leaving 11 bases between them. The variable domain in full, with the rest retrieved from reference TRBV5-1 and TRBJ1-5, is KAGVTQTPRYLIKTRGQQVTLSCSPISGHRSVSWYQQTPGQGLQFLFEYFSETQRNKGNFPGRFSGRQFSNSRSEMNVSTLELGDSALYLCASSLDGGGSNQPQHFGDGTRLSIL.

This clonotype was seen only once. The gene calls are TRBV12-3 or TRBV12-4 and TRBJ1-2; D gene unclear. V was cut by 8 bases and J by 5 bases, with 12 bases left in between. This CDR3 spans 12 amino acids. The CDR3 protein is CASLGISYGYTF. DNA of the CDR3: TGTGCCAGCTTAGGCATCTCTTATGGCTACACCTTC.

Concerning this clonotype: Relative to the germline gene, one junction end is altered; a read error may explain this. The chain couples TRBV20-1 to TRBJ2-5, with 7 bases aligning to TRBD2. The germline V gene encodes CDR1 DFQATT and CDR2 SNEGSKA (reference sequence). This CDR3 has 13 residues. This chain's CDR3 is CSATPGLQETQYF. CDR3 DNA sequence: TGCAGTGCGACGCCGGGACTACAAGAGACCCAGTATTTC.

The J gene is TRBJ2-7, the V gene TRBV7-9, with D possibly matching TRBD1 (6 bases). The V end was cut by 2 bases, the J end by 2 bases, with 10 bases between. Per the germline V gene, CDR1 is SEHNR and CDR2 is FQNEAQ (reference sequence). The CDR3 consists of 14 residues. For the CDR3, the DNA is TGTGCCAGCAGCTTACCAGGGGTTGCCTACGAGCAGTACTTC. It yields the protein CASSLPGVAYEQYF.

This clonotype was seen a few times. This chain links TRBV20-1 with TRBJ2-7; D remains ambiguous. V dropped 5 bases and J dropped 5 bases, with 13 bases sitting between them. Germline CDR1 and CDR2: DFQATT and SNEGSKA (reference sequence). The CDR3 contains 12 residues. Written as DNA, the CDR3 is TGCAGTGCTTCCGCGGCGCTCGACGAGCAGTACTTC. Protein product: CSASAALDEQYF.

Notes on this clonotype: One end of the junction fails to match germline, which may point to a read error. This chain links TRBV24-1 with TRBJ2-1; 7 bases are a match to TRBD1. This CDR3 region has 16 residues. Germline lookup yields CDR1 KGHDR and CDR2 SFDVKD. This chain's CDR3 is CATSEQGQNSYNKQFF. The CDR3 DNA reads TGTGCCACCAGTGAACAGGGACAGAACTCCTACAATAAGCAGTTCTTC.

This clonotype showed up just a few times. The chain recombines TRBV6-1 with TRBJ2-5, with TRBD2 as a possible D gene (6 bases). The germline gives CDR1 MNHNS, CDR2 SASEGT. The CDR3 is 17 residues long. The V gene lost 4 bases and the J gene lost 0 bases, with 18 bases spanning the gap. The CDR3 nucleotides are TGTGCCAGCAGTGGCTCTTTGGGCGGGGTGTACCAAGAGACCCAGTACTTC. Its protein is CASSGSLGGVYQETQYF.

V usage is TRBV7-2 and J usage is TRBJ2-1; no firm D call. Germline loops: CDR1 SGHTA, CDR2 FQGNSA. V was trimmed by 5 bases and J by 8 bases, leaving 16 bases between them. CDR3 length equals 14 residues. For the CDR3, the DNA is TGTGCCAGCAGCCAGTGGTCCTCAACCGATGAGCAGTTCTTC. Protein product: CASSQWSSTDEQFF.

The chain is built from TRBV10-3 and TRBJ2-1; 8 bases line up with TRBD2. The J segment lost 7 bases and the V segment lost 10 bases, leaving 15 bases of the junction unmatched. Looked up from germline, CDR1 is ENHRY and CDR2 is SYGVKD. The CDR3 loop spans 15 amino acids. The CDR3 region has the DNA TGTGCCACCGAGGATGGTTCTAGCGGGCGTAATGAGCAGTTCTTC. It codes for CATEDGSSGRNEQFF.